This note documents a single TCR beta chain sequence. Authors' analysis steps: Amplification from reference gene primers served as the basis for estimated nucleated cell counts. Assay: immunoSEQ multiplex PCR; the TCRdb copy retains only in-frame clones and omits some. V, J and clone size derive from that table, while D and trimming were established from the DNA sequence. The table shows roughly 180,000 clones, with approximately 82% occurring only once. The data derive from a study of blood T cell repertoires in COVID-19. Individuals drawn from approximately 22 US areas were about 18 to 95 years old. Which cohort a participant joined came from the clinical history participants gave. The study counted Cohort 3 donors as recovered given two negative PCRs, clearance, or symptom resolution. The germline gives CDR1 LNHDA, CDR2 SQIVND (reference sequence). The V end lost 5 bases, the J end lost 5 bases, and 6 bases lay between the germline ends. The CDR3 spans 12 residues.

This chain connects TRBV19 to TRBJ2-2; D remains unclear. This TCR was sampled from a man between 60 and 75 years old who had recovered from COVID-19. Sequencing input: PBMCs or T cells enriched from blood (not recorded which). For the CDR3, the DNA is TGTGCCAGTAGTCCAGATACCGGGGAGCTGTTTTTT. The encoded protein is CASSPDTGELFF.